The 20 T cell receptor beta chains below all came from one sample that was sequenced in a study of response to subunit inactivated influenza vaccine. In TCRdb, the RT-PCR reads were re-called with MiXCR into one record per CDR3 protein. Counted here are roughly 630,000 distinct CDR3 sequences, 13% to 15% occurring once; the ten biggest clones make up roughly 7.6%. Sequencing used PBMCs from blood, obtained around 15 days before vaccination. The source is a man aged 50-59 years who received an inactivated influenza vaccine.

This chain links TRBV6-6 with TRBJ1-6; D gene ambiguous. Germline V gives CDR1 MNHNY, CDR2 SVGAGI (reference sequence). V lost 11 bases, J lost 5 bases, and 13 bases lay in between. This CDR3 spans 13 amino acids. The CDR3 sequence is CAGTWGDNSPLHF. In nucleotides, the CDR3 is TGTGCCGGCACTTGGGGAGATAATTCACCCCTCCACTTT.

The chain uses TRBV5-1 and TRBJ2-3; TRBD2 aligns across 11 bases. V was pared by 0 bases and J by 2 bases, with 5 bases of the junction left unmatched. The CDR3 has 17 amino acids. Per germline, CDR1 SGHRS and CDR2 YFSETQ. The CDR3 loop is CASSLAGTSGHTDTQYF. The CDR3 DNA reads TGCGCCAGCAGCTTGGCGGGGACTAGCGGCCACACAGATACGCAGTATTTT.

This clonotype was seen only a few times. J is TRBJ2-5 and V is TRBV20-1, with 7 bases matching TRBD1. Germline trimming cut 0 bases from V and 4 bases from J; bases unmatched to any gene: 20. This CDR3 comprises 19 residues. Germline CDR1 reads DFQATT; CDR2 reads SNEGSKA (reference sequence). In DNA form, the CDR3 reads TGCAGTGCTAGAGAGCTACCACAGGGGCGGGTAGTTTTTGTAGAGACCCAGTACTTC. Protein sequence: CSARELPQGRVVFVETQYF.

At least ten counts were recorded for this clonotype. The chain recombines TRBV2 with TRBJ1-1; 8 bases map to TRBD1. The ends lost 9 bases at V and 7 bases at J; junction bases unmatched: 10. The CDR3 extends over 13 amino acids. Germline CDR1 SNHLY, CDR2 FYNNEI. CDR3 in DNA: TGTGCCAGTCCCGGGGCAGGGGGCAATGAAGCTTTCTTT. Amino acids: CASPGAGGNEAFF.

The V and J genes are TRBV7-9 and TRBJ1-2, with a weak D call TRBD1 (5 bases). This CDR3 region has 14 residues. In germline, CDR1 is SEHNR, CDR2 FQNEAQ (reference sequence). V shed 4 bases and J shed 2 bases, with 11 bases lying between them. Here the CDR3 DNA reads TGTGCCAGCAGCTCCTCGACAGAAAACTATGGCTACACCTTC. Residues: CASSSSTENYGYTF.

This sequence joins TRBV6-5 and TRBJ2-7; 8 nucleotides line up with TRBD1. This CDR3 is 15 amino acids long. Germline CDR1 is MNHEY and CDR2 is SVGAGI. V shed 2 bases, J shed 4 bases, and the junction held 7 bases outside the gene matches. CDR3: CASSYRGQGVYEQYF. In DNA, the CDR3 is TGTGCCAGCAGTTACCGCGGACAGGGCGTGTACGAGCAGTACTTC.

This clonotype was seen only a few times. The chain's CDR3 is CASSPRLIPSYNEQFF. CDR3 bases: TGTGCCAGCAGCCCGCGACTGATACCCTCCTACAATGAGCAGTTCTTC. This chain links TRBV7-2 with TRBJ2-1; no clear D. There are 16 residues in the CDR3. The germline V gene has CDR1 SGHTA and CDR2 FQGNSA. V lost 5 bases and J lost 0, with 14 bases in between.

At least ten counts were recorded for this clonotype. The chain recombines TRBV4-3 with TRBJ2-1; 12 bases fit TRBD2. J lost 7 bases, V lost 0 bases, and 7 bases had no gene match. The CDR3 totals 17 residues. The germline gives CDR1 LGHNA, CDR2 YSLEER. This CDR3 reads CASSQDRASGRGNEQFF. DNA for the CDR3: TGCGCCAGCAGCCAAGATCGAGCTAGCGGGAGGGGTAATGAGCAGTTCTTC.

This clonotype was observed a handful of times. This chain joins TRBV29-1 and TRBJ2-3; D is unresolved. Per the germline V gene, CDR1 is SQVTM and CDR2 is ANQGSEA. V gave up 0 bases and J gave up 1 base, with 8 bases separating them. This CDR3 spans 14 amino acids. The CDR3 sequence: CSVEEVARTDTQYF. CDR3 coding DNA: TGCAGCGTTGAAGAGGTAGCCCGCACAGATACGCAGTATTTT.

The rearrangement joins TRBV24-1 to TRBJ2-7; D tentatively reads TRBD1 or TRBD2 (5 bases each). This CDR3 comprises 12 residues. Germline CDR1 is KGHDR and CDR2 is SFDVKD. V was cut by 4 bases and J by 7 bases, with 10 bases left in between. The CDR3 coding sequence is TGTGCCACCAGTGAGGGGACGGGGGAGCAGTACTTC. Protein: CATSEGTGEQYF.

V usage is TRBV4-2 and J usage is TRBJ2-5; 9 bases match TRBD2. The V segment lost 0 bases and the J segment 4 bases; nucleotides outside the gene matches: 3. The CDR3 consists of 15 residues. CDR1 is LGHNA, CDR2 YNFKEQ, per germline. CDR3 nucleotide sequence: TGTGCCAGCAGCCAAGATCGGACTAGCGCAGAGACCCAGTACTTC. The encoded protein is CASSQDRTSAETQYF.

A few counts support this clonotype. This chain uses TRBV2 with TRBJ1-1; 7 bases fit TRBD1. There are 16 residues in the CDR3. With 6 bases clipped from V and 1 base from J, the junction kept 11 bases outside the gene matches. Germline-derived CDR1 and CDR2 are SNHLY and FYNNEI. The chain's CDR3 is CASSVGQRMQNTEAFF. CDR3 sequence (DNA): TGTGCCAGCAGCGTGGGACAGCGGATGCAGAACACTGAAGCTTTCTTT.

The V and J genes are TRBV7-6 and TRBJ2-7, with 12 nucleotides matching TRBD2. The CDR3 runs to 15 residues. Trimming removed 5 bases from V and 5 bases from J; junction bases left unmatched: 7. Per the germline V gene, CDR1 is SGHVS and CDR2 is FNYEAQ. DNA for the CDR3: TGTGCCAGCAGCGCTACTAGCGGGAGGACCCACGAGCAGTACTTC. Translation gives CASSATSGRTHEQYF.

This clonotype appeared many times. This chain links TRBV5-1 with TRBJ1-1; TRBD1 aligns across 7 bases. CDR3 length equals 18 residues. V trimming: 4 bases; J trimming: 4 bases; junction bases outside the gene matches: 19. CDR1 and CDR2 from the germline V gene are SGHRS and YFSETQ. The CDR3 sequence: CASSPTPGARGLRTEAFF. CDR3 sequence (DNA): TGCGCCAGCAGCCCGACCCCCGGGGCCAGGGGGTTGCGCACTGAAGCTTTCTTT.

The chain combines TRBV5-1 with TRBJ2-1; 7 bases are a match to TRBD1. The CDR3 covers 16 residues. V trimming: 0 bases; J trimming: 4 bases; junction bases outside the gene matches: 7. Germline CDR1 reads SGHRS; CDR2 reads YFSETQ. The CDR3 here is CASSLVLWDRYNEQFF. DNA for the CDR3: TGCGCCAGCAGCTTGGTGTTATGGGACAGATACAATGAGCAGTTCTTC.

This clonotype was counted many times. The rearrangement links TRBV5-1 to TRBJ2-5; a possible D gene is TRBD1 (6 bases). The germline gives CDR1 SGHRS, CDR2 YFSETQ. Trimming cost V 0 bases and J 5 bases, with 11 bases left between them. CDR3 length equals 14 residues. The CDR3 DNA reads TGCGCCAGCAGCTTGGACAGGGTGGAGGAGACCCAGTACTTC. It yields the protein CASSLDRVEETQYF.

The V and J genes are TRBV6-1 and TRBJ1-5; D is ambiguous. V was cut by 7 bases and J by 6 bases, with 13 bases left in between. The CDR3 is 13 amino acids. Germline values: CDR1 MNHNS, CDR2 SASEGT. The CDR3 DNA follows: TGTGCCAGCACCGGGTTTGGTGGTCAGCCCCAGCATTTT. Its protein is CASTGFGGQPQHF.

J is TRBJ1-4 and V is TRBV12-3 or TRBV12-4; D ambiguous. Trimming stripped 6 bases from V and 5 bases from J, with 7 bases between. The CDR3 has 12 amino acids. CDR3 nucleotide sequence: TGTGCCAGCAGGGTCAGGAATGAAAAACTGTTTTTT. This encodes CASRVRNEKLFF.

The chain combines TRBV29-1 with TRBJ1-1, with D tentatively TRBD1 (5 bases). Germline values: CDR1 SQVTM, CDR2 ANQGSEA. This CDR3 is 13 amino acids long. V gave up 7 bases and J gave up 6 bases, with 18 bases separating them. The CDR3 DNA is TGCAGCGGACGGGACGGGGGGTCGGCTGAAGCTTTCTTT. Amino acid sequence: CSGRDGGSAEAFF.

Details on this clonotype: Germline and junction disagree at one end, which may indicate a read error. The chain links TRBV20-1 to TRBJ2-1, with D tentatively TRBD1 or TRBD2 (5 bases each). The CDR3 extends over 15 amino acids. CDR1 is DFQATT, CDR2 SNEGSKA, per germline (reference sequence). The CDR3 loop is CSARNLRGLYNEKFF. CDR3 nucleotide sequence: TGCAGTGCCCGCAACCTACGGGGCTTATACAATGAGAAGTTCTTC.